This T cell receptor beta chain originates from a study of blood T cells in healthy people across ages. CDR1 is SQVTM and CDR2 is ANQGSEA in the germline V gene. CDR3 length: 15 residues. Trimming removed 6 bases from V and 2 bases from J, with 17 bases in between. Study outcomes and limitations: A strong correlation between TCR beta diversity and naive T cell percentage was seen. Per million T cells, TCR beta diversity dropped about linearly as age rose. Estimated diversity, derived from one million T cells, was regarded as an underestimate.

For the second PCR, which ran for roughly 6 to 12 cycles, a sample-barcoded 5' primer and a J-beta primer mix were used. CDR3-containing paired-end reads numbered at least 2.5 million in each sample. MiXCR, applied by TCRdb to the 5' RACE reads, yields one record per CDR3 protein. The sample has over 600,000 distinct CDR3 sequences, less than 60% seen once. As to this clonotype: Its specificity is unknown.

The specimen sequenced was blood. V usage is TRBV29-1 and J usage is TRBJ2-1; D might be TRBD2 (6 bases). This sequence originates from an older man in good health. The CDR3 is CSVPGERATYNEQFF. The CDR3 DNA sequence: TGCAGCGTCCCCGGGGAGCGGGCCACCTACAATGAGCAGTTCTTC.